This T cell receptor (beta chain) was recorded in a study of T cells in Graves' hyperthyroidism and ophthalmopathy. This clonotype was recorded many times. Antigen specificity is unknown. V lost 2 bases and J 0 bases, leaving 11 bases between the germline ends. The CDR3 spans 17 residues. Looked up from germline, CDR1 is SEHNR and CDR2 is FQNEAQ (reference sequence). Notes on the study in general: Blood also showed most of the thyroid clonotypes that were expanded above 0.001. Using 13 V-J features, a model discriminated ophthalmopathy from stable hyperthyroidism.

Researchers amplified the TCR beta CDR3 regions from RNA transcripts. Researchers ran a first-round RT-PCR on the TCR CDR3 using the HTBI primer set. One entry per CDR3 protein, called by TCRdb with MiXCR from the multiplex PCR reads. The data hold about 98,000 distinct CDR3 sequences, with roughly 40% observed a single time. The source material was peripheral blood or thyroid tissue (not recorded which). This TCR came from a woman aged 25-40 years with Graves' hyperthyroidism. The chain employs TRBV7-9 and TRBJ2-6; D might be TRBD1 (5 bases). The CDR3 bases are TGTGCCAGCAGCTTACTACAGGTTCTCTCTGGGGCCAACGTCCTGACTTTC. It codes for CASSLLQVLSGANVLTF.